The 20 T cell receptor beta chains reported below all come from one sample, sequenced in a study of T cells in Graves' hyperthyroidism and ophthalmopathy. TCR beta CDR3 regions were amplified from RNA transcripts. TCR CDR3 underwent first-round RT-PCR with the HTBI primer set. TCRdb called the multiplex PCR reads again in MiXCR, with one record for every CDR3 protein. The sample has under 650,000 distinct CDR3 sequences, around 15% seen once. The material sequenced was blood. The receptors originated from a woman aged 25 to 39 with Graves' hyperthyroidism.

This chain uses TRBV20-1 with TRBJ2-7, with TRBD2 matching over 7 bases. The CDR3 extends over 16 amino acids. The V segment lost 0 bases and the J segment 0 bases; nucleotides outside the gene matches: 8. Germline-derived CDR1 and CDR2 are DFQATT and SNEGSKA (reference sequence). The CDR3 sequence: CSARDLSGISSYEQYF. CDR3 sequence (DNA): TGCAGTGCTAGAGATTTAAGCGGGATAAGCTCCTACGAGCAGTACTTC.

This clonotype has at least ten counts. This chain connects TRBV7-3 to TRBJ1-2; TRBD1 might be the D (5 bases). Germline CDR1 SGHTA, CDR2 FQGTGA. The CDR3 spans 15 residues. The V gene lost 0 bases and the J gene lost 8 bases, with 16 bases spanning the gap. This CDR3 is CASSLTSREDGGYTF. CDR3 in DNA: TGTGCCAGCAGCTTAACTTCCAGGGAAGATGGGGGCTACACCTTC.

The chain has TRBV7-6 and TRBJ2-1; 7 nucleotides line up with TRBD2. The ends lost 2 bases at V and 8 bases at J; junction bases unmatched: 12. Germline V gives CDR1 SGHVS, CDR2 FNYEAQ. The CDR3 covers 16 residues. This CDR3 reads CASSLKFQREWDEQFF. CDR3 DNA sequence: TGTGCCAGCAGCTTAAAGTTCCAGCGGGAATGGGATGAGCAGTTCTTC.

Ten or more counts support this clonotype. The chain recombines TRBV18 with TRBJ2-1; 8 bases are a match to TRBD2. Germline assignment: CDR1 KGHSH and CDR2 LQKENI. CDR3 size: 16 residues. The ends lost 1 base at V and 7 bases at J; junction bases unmatched: 9. The CDR3 region has the DNA TGTGCCAGCTCACCACGTATAAGCGGGAGATCAAATGAGCAGTTCTTC. Translated, it gives CASSPRISGRSNEQFF.

In this sample, this clonotype turned up many times. The J gene is TRBJ2-7, the V gene TRBV28, with 7 nucleotides matching TRBD1. With V trimmed by 3 bases and J by 7 bases, 9 bases remained unmatched. The germline gives CDR1 MDHEN, CDR2 SYDVKM. This CDR3 is 14 amino acids long. In nucleotides, the CDR3 is TGTGCCAGCAGTTTGACCCCGACAGGGCAGGAGCAGTACTTC. It yields the protein CASSLTPTGQEQYF.

The chain employs TRBV19 and TRBJ2-3; a weak D match, TRBD1 (6 bases). The CDR3 contains 14 residues. Germline values: CDR1 LNHDA, CDR2 SQIVND (reference sequence). Trimming removed 6 bases at V and 4 bases at J, with 14 bases between. The DNA of the CDR3 is TGTGCCAGTAGCGACAGGCCAGGTCCAGATACGCAGTATTTT. Its translation is CASSDRPGPDTQYF.

This clonotype was counted many times. This rearrangement joins TRBV9 to TRBJ2-3, with 7 positions matching TRBD1. Germline V gene lookup returns CDR1 SGDLS and CDR2 YYNGEE. This CDR3 has 18 amino acids. Unmatched junction bases numbered 10, after V lost 0 bases and J lost 0 bases. This CDR3 reads CASSVEGAIHLSTDTQYF. The CDR3 coding sequence is TGTGCCAGCAGCGTAGAGGGGGCAATTCACTTAAGCACAGATACGCAGTATTTT.

In its sample, this clonotype was seen many times. The chain uses TRBV5-6 and TRBJ2-3; 10 nucleotides align to TRBD2. V dropped 3 bases and J dropped 1; count of bases not matched to a gene: 5. CDR1 SGHDT and CDR2 YYEEEE come from the germline V gene. The CDR3 is made up of 16 amino acids. For the CDR3, the DNA is TGTGCCAGCAGCTGGGCAACTAGCGGGGGCACAGATACGCAGTATTTT. Its translation is CASSWATSGGTDTQYF.

This clonotype was seen a few times. The chain has TRBV6-2 or TRBV6-3 and TRBJ2-3; tentatively, D is TRBD2 (6 bases). V was shortened by 4 bases and J by 5 bases, with 13 bases between the two germline ends. The CDR3 is made up of 14 amino acids. CDR1 is MNHEY, CDR2 SVGEGT, per germline. CDR3 amino acids: CASSSNSGRDTQYF. The CDR3 bases are TGTGCCAGCAGTTCGAATAGCGGAAGAGATACGCAGTATTTT.

This sequence joins TRBV7-8 and TRBJ2-3; the D gene is possibly TRBD2 (5 bases). The V end was cut by 2 bases, the J end by 2 bases, with 14 bases between. The CDR3 has 16 amino acids. Per the germline V gene, CDR1 is SGHVS and CDR2 is FQNEAQ. The CDR3 protein is CASSLSGSAVTDTQYF. DNA for the CDR3: TGTGCCAGCAGCTTATCTGGGTCAGCGGTCACAGATACGCAGTATTTT.

This rearrangement joins TRBV4-3 to TRBJ1-3, with D possibly matching TRBD1 (6 bases). The CDR3 consists of 15 residues. Germline V gives CDR1 LGHNA, CDR2 YSLEER. Trimming pared 4 bases from V and 4 bases from J, leaving 14 bases between. Here the CDR3 reads CASSRRDTRGNTIYF. As DNA, the CDR3 is TGCGCCAGCAGCCGCCGGGACACTCGAGGAAACACCATATATTTT.

The gene calls are TRBV3-1 and TRBJ2-1, with D possibly TRBD2 on 6 matching bases. V was pared by 4 bases and J by 3 bases, with 13 bases between. Per the germline V gene, CDR1 is LGHDT and CDR2 is YNNKEL (reference sequence). The length of the CDR3 is 15 residues. The CDR3 protein is CASSPQVAVYNEQFF. CDR3 in DNA: TGTGCCAGCAGCCCCCAGGTAGCGGTCTACAATGAGCAGTTCTTC.

The V and J genes are TRBV2 and TRBJ2-3; TRBD1 matches at 11 bases. This CDR3 spans 16 amino acids. The germline V gene encodes CDR1 SNHLY and CDR2 FYNNEI. V lost 3 bases and J lost 5; bases outside the gene matches: 7. Here the CDR3 reads CASSDVAGQGVDTQYF. The CDR3 DNA is TGTGCCAGCAGTGACGTAGCGGGACAGGGGGTAGATACGCAGTATTTT. The full variable domain, its missing parts supplied by reference TRBV2 and TRBJ2-3, is EPEVTQTPSHQVTQMGQEVILRCVPISNHLYFYWYRQILGQKVEFLVSFYNNEISEKSEIFDDQFSVERPDGSNFTLKIRSTKLEDSAMYFCASSDVAGQGVDTQYFGPGTRLTVL.

This clonotype has only a few counts. The chain joins TRBV29-1 to TRBJ2-3; 8 bases align to TRBD1. Germline V gene lookup returns CDR1 SQVTM and CDR2 ANQGSEA. V lost 2 bases, J lost 4 bases, and 23 bases stayed unmatched. The CDR3 runs to 20 residues. The CDR3 reads CSVEPPSGGVGGPTSDTQYF. The CDR3 nucleotides are TGCAGCGTTGAACCTCCATCAGGGGGCGTGGGAGGCCCGACCTCAGATACGCAGTATTTT.

Ten or more counts support this clonotype. This chain's CDR3 is CSVKGAGTEAFF. The CDR3 DNA sequence: TGCAGCGTTAAGGGGGCCGGGACTGAAGCTTTCTTT. The chain employs TRBV29-1 and TRBJ1-1, with TRBD1 matching 7 bases. The length of the CDR3 is 12 residues. CDR1 is SQVTM and CDR2 is ANQGSEA in the germline V gene. The V gene end was trimmed by 5 bases and the J gene end by 5 bases; junction bases not matched to a gene: 5.

In its sample, this clonotype was seen many times. This sequence joins TRBV3-1 and TRBJ1-4; D not certain. The CDR3 extends over 10 amino acids. V was cut by 9 bases and J by 7 bases, with 6 bases left in between. CDR1 is LGHDT and CDR2 is YNNKEL in the germline V gene (reference sequence). The CDR3 loop is CASFGEKLFF. The CDR3 DNA is TGTGCCAGTTTTGGTGAAAAACTGTTTTTT.

In this sample, this clonotype turned up many times. CDR3 region: CASSQLPGQFNQPQHF. The CDR3 DNA sequence: TGCGCCAGCAGCCAGCTTCCGGGACAGTTCAATCAGCCCCAGCATTTT. This chain uses TRBV4-1 with TRBJ1-5; 7 bases line up with TRBD1. There are 16 residues in the CDR3. Germline V lookup: CDR1 MGHRA, CDR2 YSYEKL. V trimming: 3 bases; J trimming: 3 bases; junction bases outside the gene matches: 8.

This clonotype has just a few counts. The genes are TRBV5-5 and TRBJ1-1; D gene uncertain. CDR1 is SGHKS, CDR2 YYEKEE, per germline (reference sequence). Trimming removed 2 bases from V and 4 bases from J, with 9 bases in between. The CDR3 spans 13 residues. DNA for the CDR3: TGTGCCAGCAGCTTAATGATAGTCACTGAAGCTTTCTTT. Translation: CASSLMIVTEAFF.

This clonotype was counted a single time. The J gene is TRBJ2-4, the V gene TRBV5-1; D tentatively fits TRBD1 or TRBD2 (5 bases each). This CDR3 has 16 residues. The germline CDR1 and CDR2 sequences are SGHRS and YFSETQ. V was cut by 4 bases and J by 3 bases, with 17 bases left in between. CDR3 DNA sequence: TGCGCCAGCAGCCCGGGGTTGGGGCGTTTCAAAAACATTCAGTACTTC. Translated, it gives CASSPGLGRFKNIQYF.

The chain uses TRBV7-8 and TRBJ2-1; 9 bases align to TRBD1. The CDR3 sequence is 12 residues long. V trimming: 5 bases; J trimming: 11 bases; junction bases outside the gene matches: 4. CDR1 is SGHVS, CDR2 FQNEAQ, per germline. Written as DNA, the CDR3 is TGTGCCAGCAGCCCTGGACAGGGGAAGCAGTTCTTC. Its translation: CASSPGQGKQFF. Together with reference TRBV7-8 and TRBJ2-1, the CDR3 gives the full variable domain: GAGVSQSPRYKVAKRGQDVALRCDPISGHVSLFWYQQALGQGPEFLTYFQNEAQLDKSGLPSDRFFAERPEGSVSTLKIQRTQQEDSAVYLCASSPGQGKQFFGPGTRLTVL.